This TCR beta chain was recovered during a study of regulatory T cells in long-lasting Graves disease. The CDR3 sequence is 15 residues long. V gave up 6 bases and J gave up 4 bases; unmatched junction bases: 5. The time point was: newly diagnosed GD, antithyroid drugs for less than 3 months. TCR sequences were obtained from RNA taken from PBMCs. One endocrinology department in Xi'an, China, was where patients came from. This clonotype was observed at least ten times. Antigen specificity is unknown. iRepertoire HTBI primers and Arm-PCR of CDR3 regions built TCR beta libraries. TCRdb fed the multiplex PCR reads into MiXCR, producing one record per CDR3 protein. The table has around 500,000 distinct CDR3 sequences, about 12% seen once. Study-wide results and limits: Patients with persistent disease showed a bias toward TRBV28, TRBJ1-2 and TRBJ2-5.

This same sample was also part of a study on T cells in Graves' hyperthyroidism and ophthalmopathy.

Sequencing used peripheral blood mononuclear cells (PBMCs), obtained at new diagnosis, from a patient treated with antithyroid drugs. This receptor was identified in a woman in her 30s with Graves disease. J is TRBJ2-1 and V is TRBV12-3 or TRBV12-4, with 11 bases aligning to TRBD2. In DNA form, the CDR3 reads TGTGCCAGCAGACTGACTAGCGGGACTTACAATGAGCAGTTCTTC. Translation gives CASRLTSGTYNEQFF.